This T cell receptor (beta chain) was captured in a study of blood T cells in healthy people across ages (dated by TCRdb to between 2015 and 2016). Broadly, across the study: Template switching captured roughly one uniquely barcoded TCR beta cDNA molecule per two T cells in model experiments. Using deep sequencing normalized with unique cDNA molecular identifiers, the study measured how TCR beta repertoire diversity changes with age. Donors were grouped into four age groups: young (average roughly 15 years), middle-aged (roughly 37), aged (over 55) and long-lived (around 80). To avoid experimental bias, donors of different ages were randomly spread across the sequencing lanes. Using the same blood draw, the study looked at two additional independent replicas of 1 million unique cDNA reads for two donors, one aged 18 to 29 and the other aged 80 or older.

Results and caveats for the whole study, not just this receptor: Observed TCR beta diversity correlated strongly with the percentage of naive T cells measured by flow cytometry. As age increased, observed TCR beta diversity per million T cells dropped in a roughly linear way, and a significant reduction was already evident by age 40. The long-lived group showed more naive CD4+ T cells, fewer expanded clones and increased TCR diversity than the aged group, suggesting age selection. Donor CMV infection status was unknown, potentially confounding age-related changes in expanded clonotypes. Estimates of total diversity based on one million sequenced T cells were regarded as lower bounds and as underestimates. Because profiling used bulk unsorted PBMCs, naive and antigen-experienced compartments could not be compared conclusively.

To note about this clonotype: This clone's antigen is unknown. No much larger clonotype is one base removed from it; base qualities were not supplied.

From cysteine to phenylalanine, the CDR3 is 14 amino acids long. Solely the CDR3 DNA is kept, with 42 bases framed from the first base. Deletion took 7 bases off V and 1 base off J, with a span of 12 bases between the germline ends. The germline V gene provides CDR1 SNHLY and CDR2 FYNNEI. Library preparation employed 5' RACE. The instrument was an Illumina HiSeq 2500. A second PCR of about 6 to 11 cycles was run with a J-beta primer mix and a sample-barcoded 5' primer. Each TCR beta cDNA molecule received a unique molecular identifier from a template-switch 5' adaptor carrying 12 random nucleotides. At least 2.5 million CDR3-containing paired-end reads were obtained from each sample. First-strand cDNA was synthesized from all RNA with the Mint cDNA synthesis kit, primed by a TRBC-specific oligonucleotide. Following uracil-DNA glycosylase treatment, all cDNA underwent a first 18-cycle PCR with the universal primers M1SS and BC2_uni_R. Per the original workflow: Normalization of each sample was performed by random selection of 1 million high-quality reads, each carrying a distinct molecular identifier. Instead of being binned into consensus sequences, reads that shared molecular identifiers were thrown out. MiTCR, with a Q25 quality threshold and the strictest error-elimination algorithm, was used for CDR3 identification, clonotype clustering and error correction. A nonparametric unseen species model with Euler transformation was used to estimate a lower bound on total TCR beta diversity. TCRdb reworked the public reads: Q25 trimming with fastp, MiXCR clone assembly, productive beta chains retained. A single entry per CDR3 protein holds the most common genes and DNA from its merged rows. Here the V and J calls rest on TCRdb's processing, not on the authors' analysis. In this sample the table shows fewer than 2,000,000 distinct CDR3 sequences, roughly 32% of which occur a single time. 11% of the sample comes from the top ten.

The donors were roughly 39 Caucasian individuals from Russia, aged 6 to 90 years, who were systemically healthy. Each donor gave roughly 9.5 milliliters of peripheral blood, collected into EDTA-treated Vacutainer tubes. Ficoll-Paque density-gradient centrifugation was used to isolate PBMCs, with at least 7 million per sample. Trizol reagent was used to extract total RNA from the PBMCs, yielding at least 6 micrograms per sample. For every donor, an aliquot of PBMCs went through flow cytometry to measure the percentages of naive CD45RAhigh/CD27high T cells. This clonotype was sampled from a woman in her thirties in good health. Sequencing was performed on blood. Here the chain combines TRBV2 and TRBJ2-3, and the D gene may be TRBD1, 6 bases matching. The DNA is TGTGCCAGCACTCCTACAGGGCGCACAGATACGCAGTATTTT. It translates as CASTPTGRTDTQYF.